The 7 T cell receptor beta chains listed next were all sequenced from one sample in a study of CD8 T cells in Susac syndrome (dated by TCRdb to between 2018 and 2020). Library generation was performed with the immunoSEQ multiplex PCR assay. RNA was extracted with the RNeasy kit and about 0.5 to 1 ug was reverse transcribed using random hexamers. TCRdb trimmed public reads at Q25 via fastp, called clones via MiXCR and kept in-frame beta chains. Merged by CDR3 protein, the rows form single entries marked with the most common genes and DNA. This sample has 210,000 or so distinct CDR3 sequences in its table, and about 93% of those were observed once. Jointly, the top ten make up over 0.1% of the sample. Material for sequencing was CD8+ T cells from PBMCs. These receptor sequences come from a human donor with multiple sclerosis.

This chain joins TRBV6-5 and TRBJ2-5; TRBD1 might be the D (6 bases). The CDR3 has 12 residues. Germline assignment: CDR1 MNHEY and CDR2 SVGAGI. V was trimmed by 6 bases and J by 9 bases, leaving 14 bases between them. The CDR3 loop is CASSRDRLAQYF. The CDR3 DNA reads as TGTGCCAGCAGCCGAGACAGGTTGGCCCAGTACTTC.

The V gene is TRBV19, the J gene TRBJ2-1, with a tentative D call TRBD2 (6 bases). The CDR3 is 16 amino acids. The V gene lost 5 bases and the J gene lost 7 bases, with 21 bases spanning the gap. Germline CDR1 is LNHDA and CDR2 is SQIVND (reference sequence). The CDR3 coding sequence is TGTGCCAGTAGTGTCCCAGGAGGGATGGATTGGAATGAGCAGTTCTTC. Amino acids: CASSVPGGMDWNEQFF.

The chain couples TRBV20-1 to TRBJ1-2; D call uncertain. The CDR3 totals 14 residues. Trimming left V 0 bases short and J 1 base short, with 9 bases between. Germline assignment: CDR1 DFQATT and CDR2 SNEGSKA (reference sequence). The CDR3 here is CSARDPVLNYGYTF. DNA for the CDR3: TGCAGTGCTAGAGACCCAGTACTTAACTATGGCTACACCTTC.

This sequence joins TRBV6-5 and TRBJ1-1, with D possibly TRBD1 on 6 matching bases. The germline V and J ends were trimmed by 2 bases and 4 bases, with 20 bases remaining between them. CDR1 is MNHEY and CDR2 is SVGAGI in the germline V gene. This CDR3 region has 17 residues. The chain's CDR3 is CASSYPFDRTRGTEAFF. The DNA for the CDR3 is TGTGCCAGCAGTTACCCCTTTGACAGGACCCGCGGCACTGAAGCTTTCTTT.

This clonotype came up once. The genes are TRBV20-1 and TRBJ1-1; 9 bases match TRBD1. The ends lost 1 base at V and 6 bases at J; junction bases unmatched: 3. Germline CDR1 and CDR2: DFQATT and SNEGSKA (reference sequence). The length of the CDR3 is 13 residues. The CDR3 region has the DNA TGCAGTGCTAGAGGGACAGGGGTGGCTGAAGCTTTCTTT. Its translation: CSARGTGVAEAFF.

The chain couples TRBV29-1 to TRBJ2-7; 7 nucleotides align to TRBD2. This CDR3 is built from 13 residues. From germline, CDR1 is SQVTM and CDR2 ANQGSEA. V lost 5 bases, J lost 0 bases, and 4 bases stayed unmatched. The chain's CDR3 is CSVFRGSSYEQYF. The CDR3 DNA follows: TGCAGCGTTTTCCGCGGGAGCTCCTACGAGCAGTACTTC.

The rearrangement joins TRBV3-1 to TRBJ2-7, with a tentative D call TRBD2 (6 bases). CDR3 length equals 16 residues. Per the germline V gene, CDR1 is LGHDT and CDR2 is YNNKEL (reference sequence). V dropped 0 bases and J dropped 4 bases, with 16 bases sitting between them. DNA of the CDR3: TGTGCCAGCAGCCAAGATCGGGTCCGGGGGTCTTACGAGCAGTACTTC. Its translation: CASSQDRVRGSYEQYF.